The clone carrying this T cell receptor (beta chain) has only a few counts. Its antigen is undetermined. The time point here: pre-sensitization, week 0. As to treatment: therapeutic diphenylcyclopropenone sensitization with weekly scalp DPC. This specimen comes from a study of human T cells and chemical hapten exposure. Study overall: Patients, largely female, had alopecia areata, totalis or universalis. Study-level results: Expanded TCRs produced significantly more large CDR3 similarity clusters than controls did.

TCRdb redid the calling of the RACE reads with MiXCR, one entry per CDR3 protein. In the table there are roughly 380,000 distinct CDR3 sequences, roughly 5.3% of which are singletons. The origin of this receptor is a woman aged 45-59 years with alopecia areata. Some clones in this sample may be carry-over from other donors' samples. The specimen comprised whole blood, sampled in connection with sensitization to the hapten diphenylcyclopropenone (DPC).

The CDR3 nucleotides are TGTGCCAGCAGTCCTATCGGGGGGGCCGACACCGGGGAGCTGTTTTTT. Amino acid sequence: CASSPIGGADTGELFF. The rearrangement joins TRBV6-5 to TRBJ2-2; 8 nucleotides align to TRBD2. Per the germline V gene, CDR1 is MNHEY and CDR2 is SVGAGI. Trimming removed 5 bases from V and 3 bases from J; junction bases left unmatched: 8. The length of the CDR3 is 16 residues.